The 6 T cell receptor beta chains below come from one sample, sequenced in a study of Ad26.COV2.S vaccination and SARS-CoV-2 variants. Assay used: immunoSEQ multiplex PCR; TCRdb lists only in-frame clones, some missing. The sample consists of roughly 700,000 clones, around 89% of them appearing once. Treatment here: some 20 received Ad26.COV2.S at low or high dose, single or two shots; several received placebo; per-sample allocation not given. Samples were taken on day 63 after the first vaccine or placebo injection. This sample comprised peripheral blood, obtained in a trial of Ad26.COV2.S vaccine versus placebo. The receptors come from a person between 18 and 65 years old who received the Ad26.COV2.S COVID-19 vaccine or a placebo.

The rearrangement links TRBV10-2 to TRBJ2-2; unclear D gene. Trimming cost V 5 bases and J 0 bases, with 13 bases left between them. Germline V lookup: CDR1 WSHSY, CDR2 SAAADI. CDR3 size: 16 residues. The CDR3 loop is CASSPDRPSNTGELFF. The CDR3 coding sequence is TGCGCCAGCAGTCCCGACCGTCCTTCGAACACCGGGGAGCTGTTTTTT.

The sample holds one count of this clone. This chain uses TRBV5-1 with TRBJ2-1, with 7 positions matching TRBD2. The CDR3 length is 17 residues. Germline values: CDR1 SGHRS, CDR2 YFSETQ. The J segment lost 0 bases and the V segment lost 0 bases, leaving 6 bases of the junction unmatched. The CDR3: CASSLGIGGSSYNEQFF. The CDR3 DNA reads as TGCGCCAGCAGCTTGGGAATCGGGGGGAGCTCCTACAATGAGCAGTTCTTC.

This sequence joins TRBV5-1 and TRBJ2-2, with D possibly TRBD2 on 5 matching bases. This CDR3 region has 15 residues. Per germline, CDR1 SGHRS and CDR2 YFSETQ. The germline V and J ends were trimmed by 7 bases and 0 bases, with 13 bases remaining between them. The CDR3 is CASQAVPANTGELFF. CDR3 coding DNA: TGCGCCAGCCAAGCGGTACCCGCGAACACCGGGGAGCTGTTTTTT.

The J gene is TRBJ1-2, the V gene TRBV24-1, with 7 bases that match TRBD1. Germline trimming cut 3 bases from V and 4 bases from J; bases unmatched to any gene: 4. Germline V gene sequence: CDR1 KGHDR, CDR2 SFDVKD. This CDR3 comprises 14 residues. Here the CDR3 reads CATSDPDRSYGYTF. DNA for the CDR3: TGTGCCACCAGTGATCCGGACAGGAGCTATGGCTACACCTTC.

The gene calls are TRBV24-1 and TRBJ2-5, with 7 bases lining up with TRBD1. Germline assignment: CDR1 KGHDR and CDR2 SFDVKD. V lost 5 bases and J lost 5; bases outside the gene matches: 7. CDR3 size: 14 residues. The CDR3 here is CATSVPDRDETQYF. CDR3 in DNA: TGTGCCACCAGTGTTCCCGACAGGGACGAGACCCAGTACTTC.

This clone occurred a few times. CDR3 sequence: CSATAFANTGELFF. DNA for the CDR3: TGCAGCGCGACAGCCTTCGCGAACACCGGGGAGCTGTTTTTT. The chain recombines TRBV29-1 with TRBJ2-2; a weak D match, TRBD1 (5 bases). With 7 bases removed from V and 0 bases from J, the gap between germline ends came to 12 bases. The V gene's germline CDR1 is SQVTM and CDR2 ANQGSEA. The CDR3 length is 14 residues.